A single sample gave rise to the 24 T cell receptor beta chains below, sequenced in a study of T cells in Graves' hyperthyroidism and ophthalmopathy. RNA transcripts provided the source from which TCR beta CDR3 regions were amplified. In the first-round RT-PCR of the TCR CDR3, the HTBI primer set was used. TCRdb processed the multiplex PCR reads anew with MiXCR; each CDR3 protein has one entry. Among some 620,000 distinct CDR3 sequences listed, 15% to 20% were seen once. Sequencing input: blood. The receptors were sampled from a woman aged 30 to 39 with Graves' hyperthyroidism.

This clonotype was picked up a small number of times. The rearrangement links TRBV6-9 to TRBJ1-4; D call uncertain. Germline assignment: CDR1 MNHGY and CDR2 SVAAGI. V was cut by 4 bases and J by 7 bases, with 10 bases left in between. CDR3 length: 13 residues. The CDR3 loop is CASSSPKIEKLFF. CDR3 sequence (DNA): TGTGCCAGCAGTTCCCCGAAGATTGAAAAACTGTTTTTT.

The genes are TRBV7-8 and TRBJ2-3; 8 bases fit TRBD1. V shed 3 bases and J 1 base; nucleotides not matched to a gene: 15. CDR3 length: 19 amino acids. Germline CDR1 is SGHVS and CDR2 is FQNEAQ. The CDR3 coding sequence is TGTGCCAGCAGCTTCAACGTGGACAGGGCCATTTGGGGCACAGATACGCAGTATTTT. It is translated as CASSFNVDRAIWGTDTQYF.

This clonotype was picked up a small number of times. This rearrangement joins TRBV11-2 to TRBJ2-7; 7 bases are a match to TRBD1. V shed 5 bases and J 4 bases; nucleotides not matched to a gene: 8. Germline CDR1 and CDR2: SGHAT and FQNNGV. The CDR3 runs to 14 residues. The CDR3 DNA sequence: TGTGCCAGCAGCCCAGGGGGTTTCTGGTACGAGCAGTACTTC. The encoded protein is CASSPGGFWYEQYF.

This rearrangement joins TRBV6-5 to TRBJ1-6; 7 nucleotides align to TRBD1. This CDR3 spans 16 amino acids. The germline CDR1 and CDR2 sequences are MNHEY and SVGAGI. V lost 0 bases, J lost 4 bases, and 3 bases stayed unmatched. The CDR3 coding sequence is TGTGCCAGCAGTTACTCCTTGGGACAGTATAATTCACCCCTCCACTTT. Residues: CASSYSLGQYNSPLHF.

The table lists this clonotype with a few counts. One end of the junction fails to match germline, which may point to a read error. The genes are TRBV20-1 and TRBJ2-3, with unresolved D. This CDR3 is 12 amino acids long. The germline V gene encodes CDR1 DFQATT and CDR2 SNEGSKA (reference sequence). Here the CDR3 DNA reads TGCAGGGCTAGAGAGTCTAGTTTGGCGCAGTATTTT. Protein product: CRARESSLAQYF.

The V call is TRBV4-1, the J call TRBJ2-7; 7 nucleotides align to TRBD1. Germline CDR1 MGHRA, CDR2 YSYEKL. This CDR3 has 16 residues. V lost 1 base and J lost 3; bases outside the gene matches: 9. CDR3 region: CASSQVLGTAYYEQYF. The CDR3 region has the DNA TGCGCCAGCAGCCAAGTACTAGGGACAGCCTACTACGAGCAGTACTTC.

This clonotype was counted ten times or more. The rearrangement uses TRBV9 and TRBJ1-2; D is unclear. This CDR3 is 11 amino acids long. V lost 0 bases to trimming and J lost 10 bases, with 7 bases between them. The germline gives CDR1 SGDLS, CDR2 YYNGEE. The CDR3 nucleotides are TGTGCCAGCAGCGTAGGGCTAGACTACACCTTC. Translated, it gives CASSVGLDYTF.

This clonotype was counted a few times. V usage is TRBV2 and J usage is TRBJ2-3; the match to TRBD1 covers 11 bases. J lost 0 bases, V lost 6 bases, and 17 bases had no gene match. CDR3 length equals 20 residues. Germline loops: CDR1 SNHLY, CDR2 FYNNEI. The CDR3 DNA reads TGTGCCAGCAGACAAGTTCCGGGACAGGGGGACACCTCTAGCACAGATACGCAGTATTTT. Translated: CASRQVPGQGDTSSTDTQYF.

This clonotype was recorded only once. The chain couples TRBV27 to TRBJ2-1; unclear D gene. Trimming cost V 3 bases and J 12 bases, with 15 bases left between them. Germline V gene data show CDR1 as MNHEY and CDR2 as SMNVEV (reference sequence). The CDR3 consists of 13 residues. The CDR3 DNA follows: TGTGCCAGCAGTTTTGTCTCCTACCATGCGCAGTTCTTC. The encoded protein is CASSFVSYHAQFF.

This clonotype was observed a few times. This sequence joins TRBV20-1 and TRBJ2-5; 11 bases line up with TRBD2. Germline V gene lookup returns CDR1 DFQATT and CDR2 SNEGSKA (reference sequence). J gave up 4 bases and V 5 bases, and 3 bases lay outside the gene matches. The CDR3 covers 13 residues. The CDR3 loop reads CSAHGTSGETQYF. In nucleotides, the CDR3 is TGCAGTGCTCACGGGACTAGCGGAGAGACCCAGTACTTC.

This clonotype was observed many times. The gene calls are TRBV28 and TRBJ2-3, with unresolved D. Germline V gene lookup returns CDR1 MDHEN and CDR2 SYDVKM. The CDR3 length is 11 residues. V gave up 9 bases and J gave up 4 bases, with 8 bases separating them. CDR3 region: CASSIADTQYF. As DNA, the CDR3 is TGTGCCAGTTCAATCGCAGATACGCAGTATTTT.

This clonotype was observed many times. This chain joins TRBV2 and TRBJ1-1; D possibly corresponds to TRBD1 (5 bases). V was pared by 7 bases and J by 4 bases, with 19 bases between. Per germline, CDR1 SNHLY and CDR2 FYNNEI. The CDR3 loop spans 15 amino acids. The CDR3 nucleotides read TGTGCCAGCACCATGGGTGGGGGGACGGCCACTGAAGCTTTCTTT. Amino acid sequence: CASTMGGGTATEAFF.

This clonotype has ten or more counts. V and J are TRBV7-6 and TRBJ2-3; either TRBD1 or TRBD2 may fit D (5 bases each). The CDR3 totals 14 residues. V was pared by 4 bases and J by 8 bases, with 16 bases between. Looked up from germline, CDR1 is SGHVS and CDR2 is FNYEAQ. Here the CDR3 reads CASSSPFDGGTQYF. CDR3 bases: TGTGCCAGCAGCTCCCCTTTTGATGGGGGTACGCAGTATTTT.

This clonotype was detected many times. The rearrangement joins TRBV28 to TRBJ1-5, with D perhaps matching TRBD1 (6 bases). Trimming removed 4 bases from V and 6 bases from J, with 19 bases in between. The germline V gene encodes CDR1 MDHEN and CDR2 SYDVKM. This CDR3 is built from 16 residues. CDR3 coding DNA: TGTGCCAGCAGTTACCCCCCGCGGAGGGGGAGTCAGCCCCAGCATTTT. Its protein product is CASSYPPRRGSQPQHF.

The genes are TRBV19 and TRBJ2-3; 7 bases map to TRBD2. The germline gives CDR1 LNHDA, CDR2 SQIVND (reference sequence). This CDR3 comprises 14 residues. V trimming: 7 bases; J trimming: 0 bases; junction bases outside the gene matches: 4. The CDR3 bases are TGTGCCAGTACCGTTAGCGGGAGCACAGATACGCAGTATTTT. It specifies CASTVSGSTDTQYF.

The sample holds a few counts of this clonotype. The J gene is TRBJ2-1, the V gene TRBV5-1, with D hard to call. Germline V lookup: CDR1 SGHRS, CDR2 YFSETQ. Between the trimmed V and J ends, which lost 4 bases and 2 bases, there was a span of 16 bases. The CDR3 is made up of 16 amino acids. In DNA form, the CDR3 reads TGCGCCAGCAGCCCCACCCCGGACGCACCCTACAATGAGCAGTTCTTC. It is translated as CASSPTPDAPYNEQFF.

This clonotype was seen at least ten times. The CDR3 reads CASSQRRTSGSYNEQFF. In DNA form, the CDR3 reads TGTGCCAGCAGCCAACGAAGGACTAGCGGCTCCTACAATGAGCAGTTCTTC. The V call is TRBV11-3, the J call TRBJ2-1, with 10 bases matching TRBD2. V lost 5 bases and J lost 0; bases outside the gene matches: 7. Germline assignment: CDR1 SGHNT and CDR2 YENEEA. The CDR3 is made up of 17 amino acids.

This clonotype has at least ten counts. J is TRBJ1-1 and V is TRBV18, with 7 bases matching TRBD1. Germline CDR1 KGHSH, CDR2 LQKENI. CDR3 length: 15 residues. Unmatched junction bases numbered 6, after V lost 3 bases and J lost 2 bases. The CDR3 nucleotides are TGTGCCAGCTCACCGGGGACAGTTTTAAACACTGAAGCTTTCTTT. Protein sequence: CASSPGTVLNTEAFF.

This clonotype was seen many times. This rearrangement joins TRBV6-1 to TRBJ1-3; D is perhaps TRBD1 (5 bases). Germline V CDR1 and CDR2: MNHNS, SASEGT. V shed 3 bases and J shed 1 base, with 10 bases lying between them. CDR3 length: 15 residues. In DNA, the CDR3 is TGTGCCAGCAGTGATAACAGGTGGTCTGGAAACACCATATATTTT. Encoded protein: CASSDNRWSGNTIYF.

This clonotype was detected many times. V and J are TRBV12-3 or TRBV12-4 and TRBJ1-1; no firm D call. The CDR3 consists of 13 residues. V lost 4 bases and J lost 1, with 7 bases in between. CDR3 residues: CASSYSWNTEAFF. As DNA, the CDR3 is TGTGCCAGCAGTTATAGTTGGAACACTGAAGCTTTCTTT.

This clonotype was seen at least ten times. One junction end does not reproduce the germline sequence, and a read error may be involved. The rearrangement links TRBV5-1 to TRBJ1-5; TRBD1 might be the D (5 bases). Germline V lookup: CDR1 SGHRS, CDR2 YFSETQ. This CDR3 has 14 residues. CDR3 sequence (DNA): TGTGCCAGCAGCTTCGGGACGGGCAATCAGCCCCAGCATTTT. Translation: CASSFGTGNQPQHF. The full variable domain, rest sourced from reference TRBV5-1 and TRBJ1-5, is KAGVTQTPRYLIKTRGQQVTLSCSPISGHRSVSWYQQTPGQGLQFLFEYFSETQRNKGNFPGRFSGRQFSNSRSEMNVSTLELGDSALYLCASSFGTGNQPQHFGDGTRLSIL.

This clonotype was detected many times. The rearrangement links TRBV6-1 to TRBJ2-7, with 9 positions matching TRBD1. Trimming cost V 7 bases and J 3 bases; bases outside gene matches: 7. CDR1 and CDR2 from the germline V gene are MNHNS and SASEGT. This CDR3 comprises 14 residues. The CDR3: CASIRDRVVYEQYF. The DNA of the CDR3 is TGTGCCAGCATCCGGGACAGGGTGGTCTACGAGCAGTACTTC.

This clonotype was found many times. This chain joins TRBV7-9 and TRBJ2-7; D is unclear. In germline, CDR1 is SEHNR, CDR2 FQNEAQ (reference sequence). The CDR3 loop spans 16 amino acids. With 5 bases removed from V and 2 bases from J, the gap between germline ends came to 19 bases. CDR3 in amino acids: CASSPPRPSAPYEQYF. CDR3 bases: TGTGCCAGCAGCCCCCCACGTCCGTCGGCGCCCTACGAGCAGTACTTC.

This clonotype was seen many times. V and J are TRBV28 and TRBJ2-3, with 9 bases that match TRBD2. Germline values: CDR1 MDHEN, CDR2 SYDVKM. This CDR3 is 16 amino acids long. Losses at the gene ends were 5 bases for V and 8 bases for J; bases not matched to a gene: 14. The DNA of the CDR3 is TGTGCCAGCAGTGGGTCGACTAGCGGAAGAGGAGCTACGCAGTATTTT. Translation: CASSGSTSGRGATQYF.